This T cell receptor (beta chain) was retrieved from a study of blood T cell repertoires in COVID-19. Sequencing used immunoSEQ multiplex PCR; TCRdb keeps in-frame clones, though not all of them. Counted here are hundreds of thousands of clones, 80% to 90% occurring once; the ten biggest clones make up roughly 0.87%. Trimming took 4 bases from V and 7 from J, leaving 5 bases between them. This CDR3 contains 12 residues. Germline V gene data show CDR1 as SNHLY and CDR2 as FYNNEI. The sequenced sample consisted of peripheral blood. This receptor was taken from a man between 18 and 35 years old with COVID-19, enrolled during active disease. The chain recombines TRBV2 with TRBJ1-6; D is unresolved. As DNA, the CDR3 is TGTGCCAGCAGTGGGAGAAATTCACCCCTCCACTTT. It specifies CASSGRNSPLHF.